Following are 12 T cell receptor beta chains from one sample sequenced in a study of sequential checkpoint blockade in melanoma. Clones were sequenced by immunoSEQ multiplex PCR, and TCRdb holds only the in-frame ones, with some missing. This sample has about 19,000 clones; more than 25% occur once, and the top ten carry more than 5.5%. Indicated treatment: randomized to nivolumab then ipilimumab (arm A) or the reverse (arm B). The sequencing used tumor tissue (inferred from file names), collected from a patient given nivolumab and ipilimumab in sequence. Receptors originate from a human donor with melanoma.

This rearrangement joins TRBV6-1 to TRBJ2-7; D is unresolved. Germline-derived CDR1 and CDR2 are MNHNS and SASEGT. Trimming took off 1 base at V and 3 bases at J, with 13 bases between the two ends. CDR3 length: 15 amino acids. CDR3 sequence reads: CASSEGQPLDYEQYF. The CDR3 nucleotides are TGTGCCAGCAGTGAAGGTCAGCCCTTGGACTACGAGCAGTACTTC.

This rearrangement joins TRBV5-1 to TRBJ2-4; 11 bases align to TRBD2. Germline V gene lookup returns CDR1 SGHRS and CDR2 YFSETQ. V shed 4 bases and J 0 bases; nucleotides not matched to a gene: 15. The CDR3 consists of 20 residues. CDR3 residues: CASSQGRVLAGGLAKNIQYF. The CDR3, as DNA: TGCGCCAGCAGCCAGGGCCGGGTGCTAGCGGGGGGTCTAGCCAAAAACATTCAGTACTTC. Filled out from reference TRBV5-1 and TRBJ2-4, the complete variable domain reads KAGVTQTPRYLIKTRGQQVTLSCSPISGHRSVSWYQQTPGQGLQFLFEYFSETQRNKGNFPGRFSGRQFSNSRSEMNVSTLELGDSALYLCASSQGRVLAGGLAKNIQYFGAGTRLSVL.

This clone was seen more than once but under ten times. This chain connects TRBV30 to TRBJ2-1, with TRBD2 identical over 9 bases. The CDR3 is 14 residues long. With V trimmed by 4 bases and J by 2 bases, 3 bases remained unmatched. Germline V gives CDR1 GTSNPN, CDR2 SVGIG (reference sequence). The CDR3 protein is CAWTSGATYNEQFF. The CDR3 nucleotides are TGTGCCTGGACTAGCGGGGCCACCTACAATGAGCAGTTCTTC.

In its sample, this clone was seen many times. The chain has TRBV11-3 and TRBJ2-7; 9 bases are shared with TRBD1. The CDR3 has 16 amino acids. CDR1 and CDR2 from the germline V gene are SGHNT and YENEEA. Trimming at V came to 7 bases and at J to 3 bases, leaving 13 bases not matched to a gene. The CDR3 DNA is TGTGCCAGCACCCCAAAACGGGACAGGGTGAACTACGAGCAGTACTTC. Translation gives CASTPKRDRVNYEQYF.

This clone was recorded at least ten times. The rearrangement joins TRBV11-3 to TRBJ2-5; 8 bases fit TRBD2. V lost 2 bases and J lost 0; bases outside the gene matches: 2. In germline, CDR1 is SGHNT, CDR2 YENEEA. CDR3 length: 15 amino acids. CDR3 DNA: TGTGCCAGCAGCTTACTAGCGGGTGACCAAGAGACCCAGTACTTC. Encoded protein: CASSLLAGDQETQYF.

The rearrangement joins TRBV15 to TRBJ1-5; D not certain. The germline V gene encodes CDR1 LNHNV and CDR2 YYDKDF (reference sequence). Trimming shortened V by 1 base and J by 5 bases, and 15 bases separated the two germline ends. The CDR3 spans 16 residues. CDR3 region: CATSRGANPTDQPQHF. CDR3 DNA sequence: TGTGCCACCAGCAGAGGAGCCAATCCAACAGATCAGCCCCAGCATTTT.

The V call is TRBV30, the J call TRBJ2-1; the D is unclear. The germline gives CDR1 GTSNPN, CDR2 SVGIG (reference sequence). Trimming pared 0 bases from V and 7 bases from J, leaving 16 bases between. CDR3 length: 15 residues. The CDR3 nucleotides are TGTGCCTGGAGTGTACAAGGGCGCAGGATAAATGAGCAGTTCTTC. This translates into CAWSVQGRRINEQFF.

This clone was picked up a small number of times. An end of the junction does not agree with germline; a read error may underlie this. This chain uses TRBV6-8 with TRBJ2-7; TRBD1 matches at 9 bases. CDR3 length: 16 amino acids. Germline V gives CDR1 MNHGY, CDR2 SAAAGT. CDR3 region: CAISLFRDRDAYEQYF. The CDR3 DNA reads TGTGCCATCAGTCTTTTCCGGGACAGGGATGCCTACGAGCAGTACTTC.

This clone has only a few counts. The genes are TRBV6-8 and TRBJ2-7, with 7 positions matching TRBD2. CDR1 and CDR2 (germline): MNHGY, SAAAGT. The junction had 16 bases not matched to a gene; V was cut back by 8 bases and J by 3 bases. This CDR3 spans 16 amino acids. This chain's CDR3 is CASRSEAGSFSYEQYF. The CDR3 bases are TGTGCCAGCCGGTCGGAAGCGGGGTCTTTCAGCTACGAGCAGTACTTC.

CDR3 protein: CATSRGGSLVRFTDTQYF. The DNA of the CDR3 is TGTGCCACCAGCAGAGGAGGGAGCCTAGTGAGGTTCACAGATACGCAGTATTTT. The J gene is TRBJ2-3, the V gene TRBV15; tentative D call: TRBD2 (5 bases). Germline V CDR1 and CDR2: LNHNV, YYDKDF (reference sequence). V was shortened by 1 base and J by 2 bases, with 19 bases between the two germline ends. This CDR3 is built from 18 residues.

The chain combines TRBV6-8 with TRBJ2-6, with TRBD1 as a possible D gene (6 bases). Germline V gives CDR1 MNHGY, CDR2 SAAAGT. CDR3 size: 15 residues. Trimming shortened V by 5 bases and J by 1 base, and 9 bases separated the two germline ends. CDR3 amino acids: CASSRGGSGANVLTF. CDR3 sequence (DNA): TGTGCCAGCAGTAGAGGGGGTTCTGGGGCCAACGTCCTGACTTTC.

This clone was counted only a few times. V and J are TRBV28 and TRBJ1-1; D is ambiguous. The CDR3 contains 12 residues. The germline gives CDR1 MDHEN, CDR2 SYDVKM. V dropped 5 bases and J dropped 8 bases, with 12 bases sitting between them. The chain's CDR3 is CASSNDKAEAFF. The CDR3 region has the DNA TGTGCCAGCAGTAACGACAAGGCGGAAGCTTTCTTT. Full variable domain (missing parts from reference TRBV28 and TRBJ1-1): DVKVTQSSRYLVKRTGEKVFLECVQDMDHENMFWYRQDPGLGLRLIYFSYDVKMKEKGDIPEGYSVSREKKERFSLILESASTNQTSMYLCASSNDKAEAFFGQGTRLTVV.